This entry is about one TCR beta chain. Its antigen specificity is not known. No base qualities exist here, and no much larger clone lies one base off it. This record belongs to a study of memory CD4+ T cells and cytomegalovirus serostatus (dated by TCRdb to between 2018 and 2021). Background on the whole study: The cohort included around 33 healthy adults from Belgium, of whom 9 were CMV seropositive and 24 were CMV seronegative. CD4+ memory TCRbeta repertoires of a Belgian cohort with known cytomegalovirus serostatus were sequenced in order to replicate a published TCR-based CMV serostatus classifier.

Study-level results and caveats: The results were read as suggesting that the CMV-associated TCR signature is, for the most part, present in the CD4+ memory repertoire. For predicting CMV serostatus, the median bootstrapped AUC was about 0.94 using the original framework and roughly 0.91 using a US-trained random forest. On the Belgian cohort, the classifier based on the original framework reached a median bootstrapped AUC of approximately 0.95, with a 95% CI of 0.76-1.00. Of about 180 previously reported CMV-associated TCRbeta sequences, approximately 70 appeared in the CD4+ memory repertoires, each in one to five individuals. Unlike the original study, which covered naive and memory CD4+ and CD8+ populations, the Belgian study sequenced only CD4+CD45RO+ memory cells.

Single viable CD3+CD4+CD8-CD45RO+ cells were sorted as memory CD4+ T cells on a FACSAria II. CMV serostatus was assessed using a Roche Elecsys assay, by which serum IgG against CMV pp150, pp28, p38 and p52 was detected. After the samples were thawed, total CD4+ T cells were enriched through positive selection using CD4 magnetic microbeads. Samples originated from another study that specifically interrogated the CD4+ T cell memory repertoire. Peripheral blood mononuclear cells were isolated and cryopreserved following standard operating procedures; serum was stored at -80 °C. The staining used CD3-PerCP (BW264/56), CD4-APC (RPA-T4), CD45RO-PE (UCHT1) and CD8-Pacific Orange (3B5) antibodies, and Sytox blue was used to exclude non-viable cells. The Quick-DNA Microprep Kit was used to extract genomic DNA from the sorted cells. TCRbeta DNA was amplified with the immunoSEQ hsTCRbeta kit following the manufacturer's protocol. An Illumina MiSeq instrument was used to sequence the TCRbeta libraries. In the paper's pipeline: Once out-of-frame sequences had been removed, 2,204,828 distinct TCRbeta sequences were left, which works out to an average of approximately 73,000 per individual. Two values were used to score each individual: the count of 150 to 200 previously reported CMV-associated TCRbeta sequences and the total count of productive distinct TCRbeta sequences. A beta-binomial model was reimplemented in Python, and scikit-learn random forests with default parameters were trained on data from the US cohort. Classifier performance on the Belgian cohort was summarized as median AUC with percentile confidence intervals calculated over 10,000 bootstrap iterations. TCRdb took over this immuneACCESS table, retaining in-frame rearrangements with V and J assigned. Such tables are incomplete; in checked studies, under half of the missing clones stem from an unresolved V gene, and the remainder is unexplained. V and J calls and clone size are as listed in that table; D and trimming were resolved from the DNA. For this sample there are about 40,000 clones; roughly four fifths appear just once. The ten largest clones take up 5% to 7.5% of the sample.

This receptor was obtained from an adult in good health and CMV-seronegative. Input material: memory CD4+ T cells from blood.

The DNA is TGTGCCAGCAGCTCCCATGAGCAGTTCTTC. Its translation reads: CASSSHEQFF. The chain couples TRBV11-2 to TRBJ2-1; the D gene is not confidently resolved. V sheds 4 bases and J sheds 8 bases, leaving 3 bases between their ends. Based on the germline V gene, the CDR1 and CDR2 sequences are SGHAT and FQNNGV. CDR3 length: 10 amino acids, cysteine to phenylalanine. This entry keeps only the CDR3 DNA: 30 bases, framed from base 1.